This TCR beta chain was sequenced for a study of shared clonotypes between healthy human individuals. TCRdb's copy holds only in-frame clones and misses some; the assay was immunoSEQ multiplex PCR. The sample lists about 2.4 million clones, approximately 93% occurring once. In its sample, this clone was seen a few times. Germline lookup yields CDR1 KGHSH and CDR2 LQKENI. V lost 2 bases and J lost 5, with 15 bases in between. This CDR3 contains 15 residues. The sequence was collected from a man aged 18 to 30 in good health. Some clones in this sample may be carry-over from other donors' samples. The V and J genes are TRBV18 and TRBJ1-1; D is unclear. Sequenced: naive CD4+ T cells from PBMCs. The subset: CD45RA+ positively selected. CDR3 sequence: CASSPNSGIGTEAFF. The CDR3 DNA reads TGTGCCAGCTCACCAAATTCGGGCATCGGGACTGAAGCTTTCTTT.